One TCR beta chain is described in this entry. Using immunoSEQ multiplex PCR, the repertoire was profiled, and TCRdb retains in-frame clones only, with some absent. The data show some 31,000 clones, roughly nine tenths seen once. The sample is drawn from a study of T cell changes during pregnancy in multiple sclerosis. The sample in question was CD8+ T cells from peripheral blood mononuclear cells, obtained in the third trimester of pregnancy. The receptor's source is a female donor with multiple sclerosis, enrolled in a pregnancy study.

CDR3 sequence: CASSHTGTGNNEQFF. The CDR3 nucleotides read TGTGCCAGCAGCCATACCGGGACTGGCAACAATGAGCAGTTCTTC. The rearrangement joins TRBV5-6 to TRBJ2-1; possible D gene TRBD2, 6 bases. V lost 4 bases, J lost 5 bases, and 16 bases lay in between. Per the germline V gene, CDR1 is SGHDT and CDR2 is YYEEEE. CDR3 length: 15 residues.